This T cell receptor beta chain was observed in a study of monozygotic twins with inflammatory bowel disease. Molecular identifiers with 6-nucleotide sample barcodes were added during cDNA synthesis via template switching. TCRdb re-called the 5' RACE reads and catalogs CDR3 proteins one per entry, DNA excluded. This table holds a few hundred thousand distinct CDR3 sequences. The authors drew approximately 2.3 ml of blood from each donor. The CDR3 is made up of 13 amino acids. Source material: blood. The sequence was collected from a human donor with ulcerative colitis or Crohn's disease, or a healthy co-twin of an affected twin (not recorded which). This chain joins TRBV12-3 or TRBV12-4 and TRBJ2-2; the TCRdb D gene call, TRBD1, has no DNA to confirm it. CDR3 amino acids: CASSYTGTGELFF.